This entry is about one T cell receptor beta chain. This entry is derived from a study of T cell responses to AZD1222 COVID-19 vaccine. The assay was immunoSEQ multiplex PCR, and TCRdb's table has in-frame clones only and misses some. The repertoire consists of 70,000 or so clones, with around 83% occurring once and the leading ten covering 9% to 13%. The CDR3 covers 17 residues. V shed 5 bases and J 3 bases; nucleotides not matched to a gene: 14. Per germline, CDR1 LNHNV and CDR2 YYDKDF (reference sequence). The chain combines TRBV15 with TRBJ1-2, with 8 bases that match TRBD1. This TCR was sampled from an adult in good health. The input for sequencing was peripheral blood, taken on day 0 of AZD1222 vaccination. CDR3 DNA: TGTGCCACCAGCCCCGGGACAGGACAAAGTTTCTACTATGGCTACACCTTC. Protein sequence: CATSPGTGQSFYYGYTF. Combining the CDR3 with reference TRBV15 and TRBJ1-2 gives the whole variable domain DAMVIQNPRYQVTQFGKPVTLSCSQTLNHNVMYWYQQKSSQAPKLLFHYYDKDFNNEADTPDNFQSRRPNTSFCFLDIRSPGLGDTAMYLCATSPGTGQSFYYGYTFGSGTRLTVV.